This entry lists 31 T cell receptor beta chains sequenced from one sample in a study of radiotherapy plus CTLA-4 blockade in lung cancer (dated by TCRdb to the late 2010s). The method behind the library was the immunoSEQ multiplex PCR assay. TCRdb obtained this table from immuneACCESS and retained in-frame rearrangements with V and J assigned. These tables miss some clones; where compared with another copy, unresolved V genes account for less than half of the shortfall, and the remainder is unexplained. The sample has about 95,000 clones on record, 83% of them singletons. The top ten constitute 0.84% of the sample. Material: peripheral blood, obtained from a patient treated with radiotherapy plus ipilimumab. These receptors all come from a human donor with non-small cell lung cancer who had stable disease on radiotherapy plus ipilimumab.

The rearrangement uses TRBV2 and TRBJ2-4; D perhaps matches TRBD1 (6 bases). The CDR3 loop spans 17 amino acids. The ends were cut back, 2 bases at V and 0 bases at J, with 14 bases in the middle. CDR1 SNHLY and CDR2 FYNNEI come from the germline V gene. The CDR3 spells CASSEWGQTLAKNIQYF. CDR3 bases: TGTGCCAGCAGTGAATGGGGGCAGACCTTAGCCAAAAACATTCAGTACTTC.

The CDR3 is CASSVGLAGGSYEQYF. The CDR3 DNA follows: TGTGCCAGCAGCGTAGGGTTAGCGGGGGGTTCCTACGAGCAGTACTTC. The chain couples TRBV9 to TRBJ2-7, with 10 bases that match TRBD2. The ends lost 0 bases at V and 1 base at J; junction bases unmatched: 4. Looked up from germline, CDR1 is SGDLS and CDR2 is YYNGEE. This CDR3 spans 16 amino acids.

V usage is TRBV7-9 and J usage is TRBJ2-1, with D uncertain. The CDR3 is 13 residues long. V was pared by 4 bases and J by 6 bases, with 10 bases between. The germline V gene encodes CDR1 SEHNR and CDR2 FQNEAQ (reference sequence). Written as DNA, the CDR3 is TGTGCCAGCAGCTCCTCCCCCCTCAATGAGCAGTTCTTC. Protein sequence: CASSSSPLNEQFF.

This clone appeared a few times. This chain joins TRBV6-1 and TRBJ2-7, with 11 bases lining up with TRBD2. Trimming removed 5 bases from V and 5 bases from J; junction bases left unmatched: 8. The CDR3 consists of 15 residues. CDR1 is MNHNS and CDR2 is SASEGT in the germline V gene. This chain's CDR3 is CASSSVAGGADEQYF. Written as DNA, the CDR3 is TGTGCCAGCAGTTCTGTAGCGGGGGGGGCGGACGAGCAGTACTTC.

The chain recombines TRBV6-6 with TRBJ1-2; tentatively, D is TRBD1 (5 bases). In germline, CDR1 is MNHNY, CDR2 SVGAGI (reference sequence). V dropped 6 bases and J dropped 2 bases, with 10 bases sitting between them. This CDR3 is built from 13 residues. CDR3 nucleotide sequence: TGTGCCAGCAGACCCTCAGGGAACTATGGCTACACCTTC. Protein product: CASRPSGNYGYTF.

The J gene is TRBJ2-7, the V gene TRBV2; TRBD2 matches at 14 bases. The junction had 2 bases not matched to a gene; V was cut back by 3 bases and J by 4 bases. The germline gives CDR1 SNHLY, CDR2 FYNNEI. The CDR3 runs 15 residues. CDR3 sequence (DNA): TGTGCCAGCAGTGAGACTAGCGGGAGGGTTTACGAGCAGTACTTC. Its protein is CASSETSGRVYEQYF.

This sequence joins TRBV7-3 and TRBJ2-2; D may be TRBD2 (6 bases). This CDR3 has 17 amino acids. Trimming pared 2 bases from V and 3 bases from J, leaving 16 bases between. Germline-derived CDR1 and CDR2 are SGHTA and FQGTGA. The CDR3 reads CASSLFLGGWDTGELFF. The CDR3, as DNA: TGTGCCAGCAGCTTATTTCTCGGGGGTTGGGACACCGGGGAGCTGTTTTTT.

As DNA, the CDR3 is TGTGCCAGCAGCTTTGGCGTCCGAGAGACCCAGTACTTC. As protein: CASSFGVRETQYF. The V call is TRBV13, the J call TRBJ2-5, with D uncertain. This CDR3 region has 13 residues. Trimming took 3 bases from V and 4 from J, leaving 9 bases between them. Germline V gene sequence: CDR1 PRHDT, CDR2 FYEKMQ (reference sequence).

The chain links TRBV5-1 to TRBJ1-1; D gene unclear. This CDR3 spans 13 amino acids. CDR1 and CDR2 from the germline V gene are SGHRS and YFSETQ. With 0 bases removed from V and 4 bases from J, the gap between germline ends came to 7 bases. The CDR3 loop is CASSLGDFTEAFF. The CDR3, as DNA: TGCGCCAGCAGCTTGGGGGATTTCACTGAAGCTTTCTTT.

The rearrangement uses TRBV9 and TRBJ1-3; D remains unclear. Trimming left V 1 base short and J 1 base short, with 9 bases between. The CDR3 is made up of 15 amino acids. The V gene's germline CDR1 is SGDLS and CDR2 YYNGEE. Here the CDR3 DNA reads TGTGCCAGCAGCGTATCGACGGCTTCTGGAAACACCATATATTTT. Residues: CASSVSTASGNTIYF.

This clone was observed a single time. CDR3 protein: CASSFSGETQYF. The CDR3 nucleotides read TGCGCCAGCAGCTTTAGCGGGGAGACCCAGTACTTC. J is TRBJ2-5 and V is TRBV5-1; 7 bases are a match to TRBD2. The CDR3 contains 12 residues. Losses at the gene ends were 2 bases for V and 5 bases for J; bases not matched to a gene: 0. Germline assignment: CDR1 SGHRS and CDR2 YFSETQ.

This clone was detected a few times. The rearrangement uses TRBV18 and TRBJ1-2; TRBD1 matches 12 bases. CDR3 length: 16 residues. Germline trimming cut 4 bases from V and 6 bases from J; bases unmatched to any gene: 9. Germline CDR1 and CDR2: KGHSH and LQKENI. The CDR3 sequence is CASSRDRGQAEDGYTF. In nucleotides, the CDR3 is TGTGCCAGCTCACGGGACAGGGGGCAGGCGGAAGATGGCTACACCTTC.

The chain joins TRBV9 to TRBJ1-2; TRBD1 agrees at 7 bases. The germline CDR1 and CDR2 sequences are SGDLS and YYNGEE. This CDR3 is built from 17 residues. Losses at the gene ends were 0 bases for V and 4 bases for J; bases not matched to a gene: 12. The CDR3 bases are TGTGCCAGCAGCGTAGCTACATTGGGGACAGCCACCTATGGCTACACCTTC. Encoded protein: CASSVATLGTATYGYTF. Supplemented by reference TRBV9 and TRBJ1-2, the full variable domain reads DSGVTQTPKHLITATGQRVTLRCSPRSGDLSVYWYQQSLDQGLQFLIQYYNGEERAKGNILERFSAQQFPDLHSELNLSSLELGDSALYFCASSVATLGTATYGYTFGSGTRLTVV.

CDR3 in amino acids: CASSLIRGPYEQYF. In DNA form, the CDR3 reads TGTGCCAGCAGCTTAATCCGGGGTCCCTACGAGCAGTACTTC. The rearrangement links TRBV11-2 to TRBJ2-7, with a weak D call TRBD2 (5 bases). V was trimmed by 2 bases and J by 2 bases, leaving 10 bases between them. CDR3 length equals 14 residues. CDR1 SGHAT and CDR2 FQNNGV come from the germline V gene.

The V gene is TRBV2, the J gene TRBJ2-5; 8 bases map to TRBD1. V lost 5 bases and J lost 5; bases outside the gene matches: 4. The CDR3 runs to 13 residues. Per the germline V gene, CDR1 is SNHLY and CDR2 is FYNNEI. The CDR3 sequence is CASSLQGGETQYF. The CDR3 nucleotides are TGTGCCAGCAGTCTACAGGGGGGCGAGACCCAGTACTTC.

This chain joins TRBV19 and TRBJ2-5, with 7 bases lining up with TRBD2. CDR3 size: 12 residues. Per germline, CDR1 LNHDA and CDR2 SQIVND (reference sequence). CDR3 nucleotide sequence: TGTACGGCGGGGGTGTACCAAGAGACCCAGTACTTC. Translation: CTAGVYQETQYF.

The rearrangement links TRBV6-1 to TRBJ2-3; D is undetermined. The CDR3 consists of 16 residues. Between the trimmed V and J ends, which lost 4 bases and 1 base, there was a span of 15 bases. CDR1 is MNHNS and CDR2 is SASEGT in the germline V gene. CDR3 protein: CASSVPPATGTDTQYF. CDR3 sequence (DNA): TGTGCCAGCAGTGTACCCCCCGCCACAGGCACAGATACGCAGTATTTT.

The chain joins TRBV27 to TRBJ2-1, with 10 bases matching TRBD2. CDR3 length: 15 residues. Germline loops: CDR1 MNHEY, CDR2 SMNVEV (reference sequence). Trimming took 7 bases from V and 7 from J; bases not matched to a gene: 10. DNA for the CDR3: TGTGCCAGCACCCCGTGGCTAGCGGGAGATAATGAGCAGTTCTTC. This translates into CASTPWLAGDNEQFF.

This clone was recorded only once. This chain connects TRBV28 to TRBJ1-4; D is ambiguous. V gave up 6 bases and J gave up 7 bases, with 18 bases separating them. The germline CDR1 and CDR2 sequences are MDHEN and SYDVKM. CDR3 size: 15 residues. CDR3 region: CASRGSLPSSEKLFF. The CDR3 coding sequence is TGTGCCAGCAGAGGCAGCTTACCTAGTAGTGAAAAACTGTTTTTT.

This clone was recorded once. The CDR3 DNA follows: TGCGCCAGCAGTTTGTCCCATACCGGGACAGGGGTTCCCTACGAGCAGTACTTC. Translation gives CASSLSHTGTGVPYEQYF. This chain uses TRBV5-1 with TRBJ2-7; 10 bases match TRBD1. V trimming: 5 bases; J trimming: 2 bases; junction bases outside the gene matches: 16. The CDR3 is made up of 18 amino acids. CDR1 and CDR2 (germline): SGHRS, YFSETQ.

The genes are TRBV7-9 and TRBJ1-5; tentative D call: TRBD1 (6 bases). The V end was cut by 3 bases, the J end by 8 bases, with 17 bases between. Germline V lookup: CDR1 SEHNR, CDR2 FQNEAQ (reference sequence). This CDR3 contains 15 residues. This chain's CDR3 is CASSFQGPKSEPQHF. CDR3 DNA: TGTGCCAGCAGCTTTCAGGGGCCAAAGTCTGAGCCCCAGCATTTT.

This clone was counted a single time. V gene TRBV6-5 combines with J gene TRBJ2-1; the D is unclear. This CDR3 spans 14 amino acids. The germline gives CDR1 MNHEY, CDR2 SVGAGI. Trimming pared 3 bases from V and 4 bases from J, leaving 10 bases between. The CDR3 sequence is CASSYGSPYNEQFF. Here the CDR3 DNA reads TGTGCCAGCAGTTATGGCTCCCCATACAATGAGCAGTTCTTC.

The gene calls are TRBV7-9 and TRBJ1-5; the D gene is possibly TRBD1 (6 bases). CDR1 is SEHNR and CDR2 is FQNEAQ in the germline V gene (reference sequence). Trimming left V 2 bases short and J 1 base short, with 18 bases between. CDR3 size: 18 residues. The CDR3 spells CASSLYLGGGASNQPQHF. The CDR3 DNA reads TGTGCCAGCAGCTTATACTTAGGCGGGGGGGCGAGCAATCAGCCCCAGCATTTT.

The rearrangement links TRBV7-9 to TRBJ1-6; D remains unclear. Germline V gives CDR1 SEHNR, CDR2 FQNEAQ (reference sequence). This CDR3 spans 14 amino acids. Deletions cut 5 bases from V and 7 bases from J, with 12 bases between. CDR3 residues: CASSPVPGNSPLHF. The CDR3 DNA reads as TGTGCCAGCAGCCCGGTCCCGGGGAATTCACCCCTCCACTTT.

This clone was recorded a few times. The chain couples TRBV10-3 to TRBJ1-1; no clear D gene. CDR1 ENHRY and CDR2 SYGVKD come from the germline V gene. The CDR3 spans 13 residues. Trimming removed 4 bases at V and 2 bases at J, with 8 bases between. The CDR3 DNA reads as TGTGCCATCAGTGGCGTTGGAAACACTGAAGCTTTCTTT. Translation gives CAISGVGNTEAFF.

DNA of the CDR3: TGCAGCGCCCCCGGAGGGCTGTCCTACGAGCAGTACTTC. This gives the protein CSAPGGLSYEQYF. The chain recombines TRBV29-1 with TRBJ2-7, with D tentatively TRBD2 (6 bases). The length of the CDR3 is 13 residues. V shed 7 bases and J shed 1 base, with 14 bases lying between them. The V gene's germline CDR1 is SQVTM and CDR2 ANQGSEA.

The chain uses TRBV18 and TRBJ1-5, with D possibly matching TRBD1 (5 bases). Germline CDR1 and CDR2: KGHSH and LQKENI. The length of the CDR3 is 15 residues. The germline V and J ends were trimmed by 5 bases and 0 bases, with 11 bases remaining between them. For the CDR3, the DNA is TGTGCCAGCTCAACCGGGACGGATAGCAATCAGCCCCAGCATTTT. Translation: CASSTGTDSNQPQHF.

The chain employs TRBV7-9 and TRBJ2-7; D possibly corresponds to TRBD2 (6 bases). The CDR3 has 13 residues. V was shortened by 4 bases and J by 6 bases, with 13 bases between the two germline ends. Germline loops: CDR1 SEHNR, CDR2 FQNEAQ (reference sequence). CDR3 in amino acids: CASSWEAGREQYF. DNA of the CDR3: TGTGCCAGCAGCTGGGAGGCCGGCCGCGAGCAGTACTTC.

The chain uses TRBV2 and TRBJ1-5; D is uncertain. Germline V gives CDR1 SNHLY, CDR2 FYNNEI. Trimming took 1 base from V and 4 from J, leaving 5 bases between them. The CDR3 contains 13 residues. The CDR3 loop reads CASSEDLNQPQHF. The DNA for the CDR3 is TGTGCCAGCAGTGAAGACTTGAATCAGCCCCAGCATTTT.

The gene calls are TRBV7-9 and TRBJ2-6; D unresolved. The CDR3 totals 17 residues. The V and J ends lost 5 bases and 0 bases respectively, with 14 bases between them. CDR1 SEHNR and CDR2 FQNEAQ come from the germline V gene (reference sequence). As DNA, the CDR3 is TGTGCCAGCAGCGTCGCCCAATTCAGCTCTGGGGCCAACGTCCTGACTTTC. As protein: CASSVAQFSSGANVLTF.

The J gene is TRBJ1-2, the V gene TRBV28; possible D gene TRBD1, 5 bases. This CDR3 is 13 amino acids long. The V gene's germline CDR1 is MDHEN and CDR2 SYDVKM. The V gene lost 6 bases and the J gene lost 3 bases, with 11 bases spanning the gap. CDR3 DNA sequence: TGTGCCAGCAGCCTGGTGGGGGACTATGGCTACACCTTC. It yields the protein CASSLVGDYGYTF.